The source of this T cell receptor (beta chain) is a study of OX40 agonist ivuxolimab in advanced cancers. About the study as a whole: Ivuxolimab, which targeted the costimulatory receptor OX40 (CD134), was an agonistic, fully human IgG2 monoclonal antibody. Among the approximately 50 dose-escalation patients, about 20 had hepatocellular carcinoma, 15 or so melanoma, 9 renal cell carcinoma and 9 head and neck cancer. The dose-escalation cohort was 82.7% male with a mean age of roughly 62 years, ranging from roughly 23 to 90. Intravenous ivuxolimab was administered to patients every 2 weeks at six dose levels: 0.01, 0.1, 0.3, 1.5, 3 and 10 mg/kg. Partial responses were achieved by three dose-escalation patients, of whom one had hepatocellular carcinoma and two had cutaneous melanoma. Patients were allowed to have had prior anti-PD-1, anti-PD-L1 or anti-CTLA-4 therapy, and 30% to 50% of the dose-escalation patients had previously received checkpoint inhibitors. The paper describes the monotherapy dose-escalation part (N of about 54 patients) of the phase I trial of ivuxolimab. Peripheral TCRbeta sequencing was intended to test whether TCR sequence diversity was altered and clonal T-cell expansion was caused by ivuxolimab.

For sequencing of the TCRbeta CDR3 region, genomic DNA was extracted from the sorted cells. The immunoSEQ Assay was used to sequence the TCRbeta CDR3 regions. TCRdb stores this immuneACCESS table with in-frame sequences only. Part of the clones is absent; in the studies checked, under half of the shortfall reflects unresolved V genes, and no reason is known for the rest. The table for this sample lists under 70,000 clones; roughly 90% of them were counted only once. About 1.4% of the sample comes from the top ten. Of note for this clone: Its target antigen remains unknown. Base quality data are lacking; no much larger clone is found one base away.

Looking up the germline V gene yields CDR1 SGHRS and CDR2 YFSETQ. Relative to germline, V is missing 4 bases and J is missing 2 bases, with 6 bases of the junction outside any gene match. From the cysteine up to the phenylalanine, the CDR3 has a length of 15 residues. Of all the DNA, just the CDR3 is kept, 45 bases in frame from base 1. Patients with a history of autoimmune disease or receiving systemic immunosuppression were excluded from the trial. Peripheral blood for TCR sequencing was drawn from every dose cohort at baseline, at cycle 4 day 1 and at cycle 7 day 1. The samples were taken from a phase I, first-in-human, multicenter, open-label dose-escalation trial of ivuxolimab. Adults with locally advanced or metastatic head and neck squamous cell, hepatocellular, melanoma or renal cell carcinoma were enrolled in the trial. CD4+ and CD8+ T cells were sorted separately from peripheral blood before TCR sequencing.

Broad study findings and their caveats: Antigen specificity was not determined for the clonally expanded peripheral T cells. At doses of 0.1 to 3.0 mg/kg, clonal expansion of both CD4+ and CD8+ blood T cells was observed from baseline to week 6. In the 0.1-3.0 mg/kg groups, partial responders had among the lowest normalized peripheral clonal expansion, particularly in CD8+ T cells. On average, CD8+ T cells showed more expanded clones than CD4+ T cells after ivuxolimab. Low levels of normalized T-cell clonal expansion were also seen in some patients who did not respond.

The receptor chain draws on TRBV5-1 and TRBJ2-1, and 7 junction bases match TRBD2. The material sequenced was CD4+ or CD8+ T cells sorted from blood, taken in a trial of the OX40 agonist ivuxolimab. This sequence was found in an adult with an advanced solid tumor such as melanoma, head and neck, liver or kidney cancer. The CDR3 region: CASSQTGTTYNEQFF. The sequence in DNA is TGCGCCAGCAGCCAGACGGGGACTACCTACAATGAGCAGTTCTTC.